This T cell receptor beta chain was obtained from a study of response to subunit inactivated influenza vaccine listed by TCRdb under 2018. Background for the entire study: The study used deep quantitative T cell receptor repertoire profiling to track responses to a trivalent subunit inactivated influenza vaccine. General conclusions and limits of the study: According to the authors, only a limited number of new T cells may be recruited by each seasonal influenza vaccination.

This clonotype was seen more than once but under ten times. Its antigen is currently not known. No base quality values were provided; no much bigger clone lies one nucleotide off. Measured from the cysteine to the phenylalanine, the CDR3 is 15 residues long. The DNA shown is the 45-base CDR3, in frame from base 1. CDR1 and CDR2 were assigned from the germline V gene as KGHSH and LQKENI. The junction carries 8 bases between V and J, which are trimmed by 2 bases and 0 bases respectively. Libraries were made using RT-PCR. This sample was sequenced with an Illumina HiSeq 2500. TCRdb passed the public sequencing reads through fastp at Q25 and MiXCR, retaining productive beta sequences. Identical CDR3 proteins give one entry, which carries the most common genes and DNA. This sample gives hundreds of thousands of distinct CDR3 sequences in total; 10% to 15% of them show up just once. The top ten clonotypes cover roughly 10% of the sample.

The TCR originated in a man aged 45-65 years who received an inactivated influenza vaccine. Donor details come from another sample of the same person, matched by shared clones. The V and J segments used are TRBV18 and TRBJ1-3, with the identity of the D gene unclear. Source: PBMCs from blood, taken on the day of vaccination. CDR3 region: CASSPGSLSGNTIYF. The DNA sequence is TGTGCCAGCTCACCAGGTTCCCTCTCTGGAAACACCATATATTTT.